Given below is one T cell receptor beta chain in context. This record belongs to a study of control samples from healthy donors and cancer patients. Measured with immunoSEQ multiplex PCR; TCRdb has only the in-frame clones, and not every one. The sample holds 140,000 or so clones, approximately 92% seen once. This CDR3 region has 14 residues. In germline, CDR1 is WSHSY, CDR2 SAAADI. V lost 1 base and J lost 6, with 7 bases in between. The sequenced material came from blood. V and J are TRBV10-2 and TRBJ1-6; D gene ambiguous. The sequence derives from a man aged 30 to 39 in good health. Written as DNA, the CDR3 is TGCGCCAGCAGTGAGTTTGGTTCTAATTCACCCCTCCACTTT. Translation gives CASSEFGSNSPLHF.